This T cell receptor (beta chain) comes out of a study of CD8 T cells in ankylosing spondylitis. Study conclusions and caveats: Disease-linked clones reportedly showed significant enrichment in matched ankylosing spondylitis synovial fluid.

In TCRdb, the 5' RACE reads were re-called with MiXCR into one record per CDR3 protein. Of tens of thousands of distinct CDR3 sequences in the sample, around 6.5% were seen once. Trimming pared 3 bases from V and 4 bases from J, leaving 9 bases between. The CDR3 consists of 13 residues. Looked up from germline, CDR1 is KGHSH and CDR2 is LQKENI. This clonotype was seen a handful of times. Its target is not known. Sequenced: synovial fluid, either unsorted or a sorted T cell fraction (not recorded which). V gene TRBV18 combines with J gene TRBJ1-2; unclear D gene. The receptor's source is a male donor with ankylosing spondylitis. The CDR3, as DNA: TGTGCCAGCTCACCCCGGGAGAGCTATGGCTACACCTTC. Translating it yields CASSPRESYGYTF. Combining the CDR3 with reference TRBV18 and TRBJ1-2 gives the whole variable domain NAGVMQNPRHLVRRRGQEARLRCSPMKGHSHVYWYRQLPEEGLKFMVYLQKENIIDESGMPKERFSAEFPKEGPSILRIQQVVRGDSAAYFCASSPRESYGYTFGSGTRLTVV.